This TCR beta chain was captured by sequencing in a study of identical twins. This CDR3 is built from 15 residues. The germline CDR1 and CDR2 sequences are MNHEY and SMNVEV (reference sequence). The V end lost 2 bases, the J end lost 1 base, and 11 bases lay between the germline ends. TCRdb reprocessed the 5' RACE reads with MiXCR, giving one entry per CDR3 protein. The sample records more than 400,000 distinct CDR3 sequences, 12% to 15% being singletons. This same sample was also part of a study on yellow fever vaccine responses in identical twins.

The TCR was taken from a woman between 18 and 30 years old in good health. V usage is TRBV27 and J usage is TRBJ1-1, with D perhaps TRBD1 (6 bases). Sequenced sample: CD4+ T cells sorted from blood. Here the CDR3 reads CASSLPGQPNTEAFF. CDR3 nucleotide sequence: TGTGCCAGCAGTTTACCTGGACAGCCGAACACTGAAGCTTTCTTT.